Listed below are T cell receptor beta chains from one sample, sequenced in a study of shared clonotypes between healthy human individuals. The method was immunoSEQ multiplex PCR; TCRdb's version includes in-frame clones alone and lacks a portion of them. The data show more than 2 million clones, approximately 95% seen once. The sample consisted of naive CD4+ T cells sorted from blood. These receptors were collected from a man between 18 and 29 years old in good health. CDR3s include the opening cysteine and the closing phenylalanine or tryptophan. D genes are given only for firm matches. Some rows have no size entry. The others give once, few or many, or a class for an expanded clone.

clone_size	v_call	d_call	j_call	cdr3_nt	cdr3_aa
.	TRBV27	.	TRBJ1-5	TGTGCCAGCAGACCCCTCGGAGGGAATCAGCCCCAGCATTTT	CASRPLGGNQPQHF
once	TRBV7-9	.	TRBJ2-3	TGTGCCAGCAGCCCGAGAAAGGGAGGATCAGATACGCAGTATTTT	CASSPRKGGSDTQYF
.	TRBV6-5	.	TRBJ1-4	TGTGCCAGCAAGGGGCGATGGGAGAATGAAAAACTGTTTTTT	CASKGRWENEKLFF
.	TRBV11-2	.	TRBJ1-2	TGTGCCAGCAGCTACCGGACCCAGCTAGGCTACACCTTC	CASSYRTQLGYTF
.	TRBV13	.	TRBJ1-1	TGTGCCAGCAGCTTAGATCGCAGGAACACTGAAGCTTTCTTT	CASSLDRRNTEAFF
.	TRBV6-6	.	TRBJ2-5	TGTGCCAGCAGTCCAGGGGAGACCCAGTACTTC	CASSPGETQYF
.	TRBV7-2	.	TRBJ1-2	TGTGCCAGCAGCCTTCGGAGCTCCGGGGGGGGCTACACCTTC	CASSLRSSGGGYTF
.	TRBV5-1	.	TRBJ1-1	TGCGCCAGCAGCTTGGATGCAGGGCTTCGGGACACTGAAGCTTTCTTT	CASSLDAGLRDTEAFF
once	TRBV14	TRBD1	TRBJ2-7	TGTGCCAGCAGCCGACTACAGGGGCGGGCCTACGAGCAGTACTTC	CASSRLQGRAYEQYF
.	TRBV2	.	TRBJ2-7	TGTGCCAGCAGACTGGACCGAAAAATCTTC	CASRLDRKIF
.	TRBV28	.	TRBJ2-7	TGTGCCAGCAGTTTAGGTTTAGCGAGGAACTCCTACGAGCAGTACTTC	CASSLGLARNSYEQYF
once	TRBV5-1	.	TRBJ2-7	TGCGCCAGCAGCTTGGAAGGGGTTAGCTCCTACGAGCAGTACTTC	CASSLEGVSSYEQYF
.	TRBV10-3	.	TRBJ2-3	TGTGCCATCAGTGATCCGGACAGAAGCACAGATACGCAGTATTTT	CAISDPDRSTDTQYF
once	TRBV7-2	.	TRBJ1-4	TGTGCCAGCAGCCCAAGCGGGGGGCGCCTTGAAAAACTGTTTTTT	CASSPSGGRLEKLFF
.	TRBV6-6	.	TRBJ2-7	TGTGCCAGCAGTCCAGGATTACACCAGACTTACGAGCAGTACTTC	CASSPGLHQTYEQYF
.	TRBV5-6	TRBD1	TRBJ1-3	TGTGCCAGCAGTTCACGGGACAGGGGGCACACCATATATTTT	CASSSRDRGHTIYF
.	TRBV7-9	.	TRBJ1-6	TGTGCCAGCAGCTTAGAGACCCCCCCCCTCCACTTT	CASSLETPPLHF
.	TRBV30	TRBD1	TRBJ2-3	TGTGCCTGGAACAGCAGGGGGCGAAAAGATACGCAGTATTTT	CAWNSRGRKDTQYF
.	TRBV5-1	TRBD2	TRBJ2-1	TGCGCCAGCAGCTTGCTAACTAGCGGAGCCTACAATGAGCAGTTCTTC	CASSLLTSGAYNEQFF
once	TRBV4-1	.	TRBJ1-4	TGCGCCAGCAGCCAAGATTCCTGGGTCCAGGTGGGGCAAAAACTGTTTTTT	CASSQDSWVQVGQKLFF
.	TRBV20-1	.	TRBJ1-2	TGCAGTGCTCACCTACCGACCGGAGGGGGCTTC	CSAHLPTGGGF
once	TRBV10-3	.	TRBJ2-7	TGTGCCATCAGTGAGTCCCCAGCCGGTGAGCAGTACTTC	CAISESPAGEQYF
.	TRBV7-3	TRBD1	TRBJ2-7	TGTGCCAGCAGCTTAGCGCGGACAGGGCGAAACGAGCAGTACTTC	CASSLARTGRNEQYF
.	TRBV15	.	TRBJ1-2	TGTGCCACCAGCAGAGGTCTAACAGGGATTGGTGGCTACACCTTC	CATSRGLTGIGGYTF
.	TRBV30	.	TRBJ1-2	TGTGCCTGGCAATACAGTCCAGGCTACACCTTC	CAWQYSPGYTF
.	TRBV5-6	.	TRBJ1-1	TGTGCCAGCAGCTTGAGAGGGAGGTACACTGAAGCTTTCTTT	CASSLRGRYTEAFF
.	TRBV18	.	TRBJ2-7	TGTGCCAGCTCACCTGCCTACGAGCAGTACTTC	CASSPAYEQYF
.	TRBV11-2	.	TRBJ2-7	TGTGCCAGCAGCTGGACTGAAACCTACGAGCAGTACTTC	CASSWTETYEQYF
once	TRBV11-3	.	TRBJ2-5	TGTGCCAGCAGCTCTCGGGACAAGCAAGAGACCCAGTACTTC	CASSSRDKQETQYF
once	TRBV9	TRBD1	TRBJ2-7	TGTGCCAGCAGCGTAAACAGGGGCTTAGGCGAGCAGTACTTC	CASSVNRGLGEQYF
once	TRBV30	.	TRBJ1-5	TGTGCCTGGAGAGCCGCATCGAGCAATCAGCCCCAGCATTTT	CAWRAASSNQPQHF
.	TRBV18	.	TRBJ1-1	TGTGCCAGCTCACCAAGGGAAAGGGACCAAATGAACACTGAAGCTTTCTTT	CASSPRERDQMNTEAFF
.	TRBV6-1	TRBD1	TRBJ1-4	TGTGCCAGCACCGGACAGGGGGCTTCTGAAAAACTGTTTTTT	CASTGQGASEKLFF
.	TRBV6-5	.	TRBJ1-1	TGTGCCAGCAGTAGGCCAGGGACTGAAGCTTTCTTT	CASSRPGTEAFF
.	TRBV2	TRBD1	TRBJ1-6	TGTGCCAGCAGAAGACCGGGACAGGGGAGCTCCTATAATTCACCCCTCCACTTT	CASRRPGQGSSYNSPLHF
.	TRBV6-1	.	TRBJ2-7	TGTGCCATCTTGCCCGGCTACGAGCAGTACTTC	CAILPGYEQYF
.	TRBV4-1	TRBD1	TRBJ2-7	TGCGCCAGCAGCCATGGGACAGGGGGGAAAGAGCAGTACTTC	CASSHGTGGKEQYF
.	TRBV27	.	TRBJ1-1	TGTGCCAGCAGCTACCGAGAGGGCACTGAAGCTTTCTTT	CASSYREGTEAFF
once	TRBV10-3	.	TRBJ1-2	TGTGCCATCAGTGGGCAGGCTAACTATGGCTACACCTTC	CAISGQANYGYTF
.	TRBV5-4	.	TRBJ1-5	TGTGCCAGCAGCTTGCGAGGCGGGAAAGAGGCCCAGCATTTT	CASSLRGGKEAQHF
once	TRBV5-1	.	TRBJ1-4	TGCGCCAGCAGCTCCCGGGACTTATATAATGAAAAACTGTTTTTT	CASSSRDLYNEKLFF
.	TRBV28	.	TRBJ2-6	TGTGCCAGCAGTTTGAGTTTCTCTGGGGCCAACGTCCTGACTTTC	CASSLSFSGANVLTF
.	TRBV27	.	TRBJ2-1	TGTGCCAGCAGTTTAACCATCGGACCGTACAATGAGCAGTTCTTC	CASSLTIGPYNEQFF
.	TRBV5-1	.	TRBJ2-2	TGCGCCAGCAGCTTGCCGACTCCGCCCACCGGGGAGCTGTTTTTT	CASSLPTPPTGELFF
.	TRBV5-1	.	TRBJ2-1	TGCGCCAGCAGCTTGGCGGGGGAGACCTACAATGAGCAGTTCTTC	CASSLAGETYNEQFF
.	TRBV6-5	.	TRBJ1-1	TGTGCCAGCAGCACCACGGTGAACACTGAAGCTTTCTTT	CASSTTVNTEAFF
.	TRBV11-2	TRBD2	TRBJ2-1	TGTGCCAGCAGCCCCCGGGCGGGAGGCATTTACAATGAGCAGTTCTTC	CASSPRAGGIYNEQFF
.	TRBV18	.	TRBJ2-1	TGTGCCAGCTCACCCAATACAGCGGGCTCCTACAATGAGCAGTTCTTC	CASSPNTAGSYNEQFF
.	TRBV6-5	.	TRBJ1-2	TGTGCCAGCAGTCCCACCGGGGGCAGCAACTATGGCTACACCTTC	CASSPTGGSNYGYTF
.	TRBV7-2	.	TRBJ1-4	TGTGCCAGCAGCTCCCTGGGACCTCGGCAAAAACTGTTTTTT	CASSSLGPRQKLFF
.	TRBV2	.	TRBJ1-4	TGTGCCAGCAGGCCTGGGGGTGAAAAACTGTTTTTT	CASRPGGEKLFF
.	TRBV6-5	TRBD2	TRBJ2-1	TGTGCCAGCAGCTATCGAGCGGGAGGGCTGGGTGAGCAGTTCTTC	CASSYRAGGLGEQFF
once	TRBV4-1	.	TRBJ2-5	TGCGCCAGCAGCCGGGTGGGAGAGACCCAGTACTTC	CASSRVGETQYF
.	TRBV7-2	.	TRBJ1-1	TGTGCCAGCAGCTCTCAGGGTTTAGGCACTGAAGCTTTCTTT	CASSSQGLGTEAFF
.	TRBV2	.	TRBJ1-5	TGTGCCAGTGGGACGGAAACCAATCAGCCCCAGCATTTT	CASGTETNQPQHF
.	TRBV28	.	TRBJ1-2	TGTGCCAGCACCCCGGGTTATGGCTACACCTTC	CASTPGYGYTF
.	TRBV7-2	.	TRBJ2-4	TGTGCCAGCAGCATGACAGAGCTAGCCAAAAACATTCAGTACTTC	CASSMTELAKNIQYF
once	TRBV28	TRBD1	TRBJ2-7	TGTGCCAGCAGTGGACAGGGGGCCTTCAAACCCTCCTACGAGCAGTACTTC	CASSGQGAFKPSYEQYF
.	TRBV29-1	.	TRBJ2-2	TGCAGCGTTGAAAGACAGTCAAACACCGGGGAGCTGTTTTTT	CSVERQSNTGELFF
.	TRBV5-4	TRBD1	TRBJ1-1	TGTGCCAGCAGCGCGACAGGGGTTAACACTGAAGCTTTCTTT	CASSATGVNTEAFF